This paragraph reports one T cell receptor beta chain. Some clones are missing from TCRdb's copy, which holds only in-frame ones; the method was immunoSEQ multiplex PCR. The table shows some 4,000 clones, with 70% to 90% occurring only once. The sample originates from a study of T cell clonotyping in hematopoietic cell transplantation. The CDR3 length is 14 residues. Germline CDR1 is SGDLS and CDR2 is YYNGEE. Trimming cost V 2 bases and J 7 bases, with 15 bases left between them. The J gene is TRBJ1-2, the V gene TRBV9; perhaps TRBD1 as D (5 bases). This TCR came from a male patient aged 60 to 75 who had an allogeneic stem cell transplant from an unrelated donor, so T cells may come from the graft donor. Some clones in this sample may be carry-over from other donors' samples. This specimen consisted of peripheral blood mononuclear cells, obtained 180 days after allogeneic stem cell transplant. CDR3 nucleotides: TGTGCCAGCAGCGTTGGTGGGGTCGGGGGTGGCTACACCTTC. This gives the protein CASSVGGVGGGYTF.